A single sample gave rise to the 20 T cell receptor beta chains below, sequenced in a study of T cell responses to AZD1222 COVID-19 vaccine (TCRdb year 2021). Read against the paper, the sample's time point label means: about 28 days (+/-7) after the second vaccine dose. Receptors were amplified or captured by the immunoSEQ multiplex PCR assay. TCRdb re-hosts the immuneACCESS table, in-frame sequences only. Its copies lack some clones; in the studies checked, an unresolved V gene accounts for under half of them, and the cause for the rest is not known. The table for this sample lists about 78,000 clones; approximately 90% of them were counted only once. More than 2.5% of the sample goes to the ten largest clones. The sequencing used peripheral blood, collected 28 days after the second AZD1222 dose. The source is an adult who received the AZD1222 COVID-19 vaccine.

This rearrangement joins TRBV10-3 to TRBJ2-5, with a possible D match to TRBD1 (8 bases). From germline, CDR1 is ENHRY and CDR2 SYGVKD. Trimming shortened V by 0 bases and J by 2 bases, and 10 bases separated the two germline ends. The CDR3 is 15 amino acids. The CDR3 reads CAISESQGGQETQYF. CDR3 bases: TGTGCCATCAGTGAGTCACAGGGGGGGCAAGAGACCCAGTACTTC.

This chain uses TRBV11-3 with TRBJ2-2; TRBD1 is a possible D gene (5 bases). The germline CDR1 and CDR2 sequences are SGHNT and YENEEA. The CDR3 loop spans 20 amino acids. Trimming pared 3 bases from V and 2 bases from J, leaving 25 bases between. The CDR3 reads CASSFDSETRQLSNTGELFF. The CDR3 nucleotides are TGTGCCAGCAGCTTTGACTCCGAAACCAGACAGCTAAGTAACACCGGGGAGCTGTTTTTT.

The gene calls are TRBV2 and TRBJ1-2; TRBD1 might be the D (6 bases). Per germline, CDR1 SNHLY and CDR2 FYNNEI. The CDR3 is 13 amino acids. V lost 4 bases and J lost 6, with 12 bases in between. In nucleotides, the CDR3 is TGTGCCAGCAGTGGGGGGGCGGCTCATGGCTACACCTTC. It specifies CASSGGAAHGYTF.

The V call is TRBV9, the J call TRBJ1-1; D remains ambiguous. Germline loops: CDR1 SGDLS, CDR2 YYNGEE. Trimming cost V 3 bases and J 7 bases, with 10 bases left between them. The CDR3 runs to 12 residues. The CDR3 here is CASSGLLGEAFF. The CDR3 region has the DNA TGTGCCAGCAGCGGACTCCTTGGTGAAGCTTTCTTT.

The chain couples TRBV14 to TRBJ1-5, with a weak D call TRBD1 (6 bases). The CDR3 extends over 13 amino acids. The V gene's germline CDR1 is SGHDN and CDR2 FVKESK. Trimming pared 0 bases from V and 13 bases from J, leaving 13 bases between. The CDR3 reads CASSQDPGAVQHF. CDR3 DNA sequence: TGTGCCAGCAGCCAAGATCCAGGGGCCGTTCAGCATTTT.

In its sample, this clone was seen a few times. The chain links TRBV30 to TRBJ1-1; 8 bases match TRBD1. Trimming removed 8 bases from V and 4 bases from J; junction bases left unmatched: 0. The CDR3 spans 10 residues. The germline gives CDR1 GTSNPN, CDR2 SVGIG (reference sequence). CDR3 bases: TGTGCCGGGACAGGCACTGAAGCTTTCTTT. Protein product: CAGTGTEAFF.

The chain is built from TRBV7-2 and TRBJ2-1; the D gene is possibly TRBD1 (6 bases). Germline V gene lookup returns CDR1 SGHTA and CDR2 FQGNSA. This CDR3 contains 13 residues. Trimming left V 7 bases short and J 8 bases short, with 15 bases between. DNA of the CDR3: TGTGCCAGCACCGGACAGCTATGGGATGAGCAGTTCTTC. Translated: CASTGQLWDEQFF. The full variable domain, with the rest looked up from reference TRBV7-2 and TRBJ2-1, is GAGVSQSPSNKVTEKGKDVELRCDPISGHTALYWYRQSLGQGLEFLIYFQGNSAPDKSGLPSDRFSAERTGGSVSTLTIQRTQQEDSAVYLCASTGQLWDEQFFGPGTRLTVL.

A single count supports this clone. The rearrangement joins TRBV5-1 to TRBJ1-5; D is perhaps TRBD1 (6 bases). This CDR3 contains 14 residues. Germline V lookup: CDR1 SGHRS, CDR2 YFSETQ. The V and J ends lost 0 bases and 7 bases respectively, with 11 bases between them. In DNA form, the CDR3 reads TGCGCCAGCAGCTTGGCCGGGGGCTCACAGCCCCAGCATTTT. Encoded protein: CASSLAGGSQPQHF.

V usage is TRBV11-3 and J usage is TRBJ2-3; possible D gene TRBD1, 5 bases. The germline V gene has CDR1 SGHNT and CDR2 YENEEA. The V and J ends lost 5 bases and 6 bases respectively, with 9 bases between them. The CDR3 extends over 12 amino acids. The CDR3 here is CASSRQMDTQYF. CDR3 nucleotides: TGTGCCAGCAGCCGACAGATGGATACGCAGTATTTT. The variable domain in full, completed from reference TRBV11-3 and TRBJ2-3, reads EAGVVQSPRYKIIEKKQPVAFWCNPISGHNTLYWYLQNLGQGPELLIRYENEEAVDDSQLPKDRFSAERLKGVDSTLKIQPAELGDSAVYLCASSRQMDTQYFGPGTRLTVL.

The gene calls are TRBV5-1 and TRBJ1-3; 8 nucleotides line up with TRBD1. The J segment lost 2 bases and the V segment lost 3 bases, leaving 1 base of the junction unmatched. CDR3 length equals 14 residues. Looked up from germline, CDR1 is SGHRS and CDR2 is YFSETQ. The CDR3 protein is CASSSQGAGNTIYF. As DNA, the CDR3 is TGCGCCAGCAGCTCACAGGGGGCTGGAAACACCATATATTTT. The complete variable domain, with remaining parts taken from reference TRBV5-1 and TRBJ1-3, reads KAGVTQTPRYLIKTRGQQVTLSCSPISGHRSVSWYQQTPGQGLQFLFEYFSETQRNKGNFPGRFSGRQFSNSRSEMNVSTLELGDSALYLCASSSQGAGNTIYFGEGSWLTVV.

To note about this clone: Other DNA sequences in this specimen translate into the identical CDR3. CDR3 in DNA: TGCAGCGTTGGGGGAGGCGCGGATGGCTACACCTTC. Its translation is CSVGGGADGYTF. V is TRBV29-1 and J is TRBJ1-2, with D hard to call. CDR3 size: 12 residues. Trimming shortened V by 4 bases and J by 6 bases, and 12 bases separated the two germline ends. Germline loops: CDR1 SQVTM, CDR2 ANQGSEA.

The genes are TRBV3-1 (or the pseudogene TRBV3-2) and TRBJ2-1; 9 bases align to TRBD2. V was pared by 0 bases and J by 4 bases, with 10 bases of the junction left unmatched. CDR1 is LGHDT and CDR2 is YNNKEL in the germline V gene (reference sequence). The CDR3 is 18 residues long. The CDR3 reads CASSQDLDEAGGYNEQFF. In DNA, the CDR3 is TGTGCCAGCAGCCAAGATCTTGACGAAGCGGGGGGTTACAATGAGCAGTTCTTC.

This sequence joins TRBV3-1 (or the pseudogene TRBV3-2) and TRBJ2-3; TRBD2 matches 7 bases. Losses at the gene ends were 4 bases for V and 3 bases for J; bases not matched to a gene: 4. This CDR3 has 14 amino acids. The germline gives CDR1 LGHDT, CDR2 YNNKEL (reference sequence). The CDR3 spells CASSPTSLTDTQYF. As DNA, the CDR3 is TGTGCCAGCAGCCCGACTAGCCTTACAGATACGCAGTATTTT.

The genes are TRBV18 and TRBJ1-1, with D perhaps matching TRBD1 (5 bases). Trimming removed 3 bases from V and 3 bases from J, with 8 bases in between. The CDR3 is 13 amino acids. Per the germline V gene, CDR1 is KGHSH and CDR2 is LQKENI. CDR3 in DNA: TGTGCCAGCTCACCTGTCAGGGACACTGAAGCTTTCTTT. This translates into CASSPVRDTEAFF.

The chain is built from TRBV10-3 and TRBJ1-1, with 7 bases that match TRBD1. The length of the CDR3 is 15 residues. With 2 bases clipped from V and 4 bases from J, the junction kept 7 bases outside the gene matches. Germline V gene data show CDR1 as ENHRY and CDR2 as SYGVKD. CDR3 residues: CAISEKTGEGTEAFF. The CDR3 DNA follows: TGTGCCATCAGTGAGAAAACAGGGGAGGGCACTGAAGCTTTCTTT.

The chain links TRBV6-5 to TRBJ1-4; no clear D gene. The CDR3 spans 15 residues. Deletions cut 6 bases from V and 0 bases from J, with 11 bases between. Germline CDR1 and CDR2: MNHEY and SVGAGI. Written as DNA, the CDR3 is TGTGCCAGCAGGCAGAGGACTGCAACTAATGAAAAACTGTTTTTT. Residues: CASRQRTATNEKLFF.

This clone was counted a single time. The chain recombines TRBV19 with TRBJ1-5; D is ambiguous. The germline V and J ends were trimmed by 7 bases and 7 bases, with 11 bases remaining between them. Germline values: CDR1 LNHDA, CDR2 SQIVND (reference sequence). This CDR3 contains 12 residues. The CDR3 DNA is TGTGCCAGTAATGCGGGGAAACAGCCCCAGCATTTT. As protein: CASNAGKQPQHF.

The chain employs TRBV18 and TRBJ1-2; D is possibly TRBD1 (5 bases). Per the germline V gene, CDR1 is KGHSH and CDR2 is LQKENI. The CDR3 loop spans 14 amino acids. V was clipped by 2 bases and J by 6 bases, with 13 bases between them. CDR3 residues: CASSPSRDLDGYTF. CDR3 coding DNA: TGTGCCAGCTCACCATCCAGGGACTTGGATGGCTACACCTTC.

The CDR3 loop reads CASSQQATSNEKLFF. CDR3 sequence (DNA): TGCGCCAGCAGCCAACAAGCGACAAGTAATGAAAAACTGTTTTTT. V is TRBV4-1 and J is TRBJ1-4; D unresolved. Germline V lookup: CDR1 MGHRA, CDR2 YSYEKL. This CDR3 contains 15 residues. Trimming stripped 2 bases from V and 4 bases from J, with 11 bases between.

The chain carries TRBV7-8 and TRBJ1-1; D remains unclear. This CDR3 is built from 13 residues. Germline V lookup: CDR1 SGHVS, CDR2 FQNEAQ. Trimming cost V 5 bases and J 0 bases, with 7 bases left between them. CDR3 in amino acids: CASSQALNTEAFF. The DNA of the CDR3 is TGTGCCAGCAGCCAGGCCCTGAACACTGAAGCTTTCTTT.